The 14 T cell receptor beta chains given below trace back to one sample, sequenced in a study. TCRdb itself ran the RT-PCR reads through MiXCR, one entry per CDR3 protein. The sample yields hundreds of thousands of distinct CDR3 sequences, approximately 14% seen once. What was sequenced was memory CD4+ T cells from blood. These receptors all stem from a female donor in good health, serving as a healthy control.

The CDR3 sequence: CASSQDSRTGGLYYGYTF. The CDR3 DNA reads TGCGCCAGCAGCCAAGATTCTAGGACAGGGGGCTTATACTATGGCTACACCTTC. The rearrangement links TRBV4-3 to TRBJ1-2; 11 bases fit TRBD1. The ends lost 0 bases at V and 3 bases at J; junction bases unmatched: 9. The CDR3 covers 18 residues. Germline V gene sequence: CDR1 LGHNA, CDR2 YSLEER.

The rearrangement uses TRBV7-2 and TRBJ2-1; the D gene is possibly TRBD2 (6 bases). The CDR3 has 13 amino acids. CDR1 is SGHTA, CDR2 FQGNSA, per germline. V lost 3 bases and J lost 7, with 10 bases in between. The CDR3 coding sequence is TGTGCCAGCAGCTTGGGACTGATAAATGAGCAGTTCTTC. This sequence encodes CASSLGLINEQFF.

This clonotype was seen a handful of times. This rearrangement joins TRBV20-1 to TRBJ1-2; TRBD1 matches 7 bases. This CDR3 is built from 14 residues. J lost 1 base, V lost 4 bases, and 6 bases had no gene match. The germline V gene encodes CDR1 DFQATT and CDR2 SNEGSKA (reference sequence). Here the CDR3 DNA reads TGCAGTGCTAACTACGACAGGGATAACTATGGCTACACCTTC. This sequence encodes CSANYDRDNYGYTF.

The V call is TRBV10-3, the J call TRBJ1-1; D is undetermined. Trimming took 0 bases from V and 0 from J, leaving 11 bases between them. The CDR3 runs 16 residues. CDR1 is ENHRY and CDR2 is SYGVKD in the germline V gene. Here the CDR3 DNA reads TGTGCCATCAGTGAGTCCTGGGCAGCCATGAACACTGAAGCTTTCTTT. Protein product: CAISESWAAMNTEAFF.

The chain links TRBV9 to TRBJ2-5; no firm D call. Germline V gene sequence: CDR1 SGDLS, CDR2 YYNGEE. The germline V and J ends were trimmed by 0 bases and 2 bases, with 8 bases remaining between them. CDR3 length equals 14 residues. The CDR3, as DNA: TGTGCCAGCAGCGTAGATAACGCTCAAGAGACCCAGTACTTC. It specifies CASSVDNAQETQYF.

This clonotype came up a few times. The chain links TRBV20-1 to TRBJ1-5; D ambiguous. The CDR3 is made up of 14 amino acids. From germline, CDR1 is DFQATT and CDR2 SNEGSKA (reference sequence). V was clipped by 5 bases and J by 0 bases, with 11 bases between them. The DNA for the CDR3 is TGCAGTGCTCATGGACGGTATAGCAATCAGCCCCAGCATTTT. Translating gives CSAHGRYSNQPQHF.

This clonotype appeared a few times. The CDR3 loop is CASSPIREEQYF. CDR3 in DNA: TGTGCCAGCTCACCAATCAGGGAAGAGCAGTACTTC. V is TRBV18 and J is TRBJ2-7; D is possibly TRBD1 (5 bases). CDR1 is KGHSH and CDR2 is LQKENI in the germline V gene. V gave up 2 bases and J gave up 7 bases, with 9 bases separating them. The length of the CDR3 is 12 residues.

There are a few counts of this clonotype. This chain links TRBV29-1 with TRBJ1-3, with D uncertain. Per the germline V gene, CDR1 is SQVTM and CDR2 is ANQGSEA. V was shortened by 7 bases and J by 4 bases, with 17 bases between the two germline ends. CDR3 size: 14 residues. The CDR3 region has the DNA TGCAGCGCCCTCACCCCGACAAAAGGAAACACCATATATTTT. This translates into CSALTPTKGNTIYF.

In its sample, this clonotype was seen many times. CDR3 protein: CSARGQGFGNSPLHF. CDR3 coding DNA: TGCAGTGCTAGGGGACAGGGATTCGGTAATTCACCCCTCCACTTT. The chain carries TRBV20-1 and TRBJ1-6; 9 bases line up with TRBD1. Germline lookup yields CDR1 DFQATT and CDR2 SNEGSKA (reference sequence). V trimming: 3 bases; J trimming: 6 bases; junction bases outside the gene matches: 6. The CDR3 covers 15 residues.

This clonotype appeared many times. The V and J genes are TRBV6-5 and TRBJ2-1; TRBD2 matches 8 bases. With V trimmed by 5 bases and J by 10 bases, 7 bases remained unmatched. CDR1 is MNHEY and CDR2 is SVGAGI in the germline V gene. The CDR3 length is 13 residues. This CDR3 reads CASSQLAEIEQFF. The CDR3 bases are TGTGCCAGCAGTCAACTAGCGGAGATCGAGCAGTTCTTC.

The J gene is TRBJ1-5, the V gene TRBV20-1; 10 nucleotides align to TRBD1. V lost 5 bases, J lost 3 bases, and 7 bases stayed unmatched. Germline V gives CDR1 DFQATT, CDR2 SNEGSKA (reference sequence). The CDR3 extends over 15 amino acids. The CDR3 loop reads CSAQVGQGDNQPQHF. DNA of the CDR3: TGCAGTGCTCAGGTCGGACAGGGGGACAATCAGCCCCAGCATTTT.

The chain couples TRBV20-1 to TRBJ2-3; a weak D match, TRBD1 (6 bases). V lost 0 bases and J 3 bases, leaving 13 bases between the germline ends. This CDR3 region has 15 residues. CDR1 DFQATT and CDR2 SNEGSKA come from the germline V gene (reference sequence). The CDR3 spells CSARDQTQGTDTQYF. The CDR3 DNA follows: TGCAGTGCTAGAGATCAGACACAGGGAACAGATACGCAGTATTTT.

J is TRBJ1-2 and V is TRBV20-1; 9 bases line up with TRBD1. The CDR3 is 14 residues long. V was clipped by 1 base and J by 3 bases; unmatched bases: 3. The germline gives CDR1 DFQATT, CDR2 SNEGSKA (reference sequence). DNA for the CDR3: TGCAGTGCTAGAGGAGACAGGGGGGACTATGGCTACACCTTC. Its protein product is CSARGDRGDYGYTF.

This sequence joins TRBV5-1 and TRBJ1-5; D is undetermined. The V gene's germline CDR1 is SGHRS and CDR2 YFSETQ. The CDR3 has 13 amino acids. Trimming removed 2 bases from V and 5 bases from J, with 8 bases in between. CDR3 region: CASSLSSDQPQHF. Written as DNA, the CDR3 is TGCGCCAGCAGCTTAAGTAGTGATCAGCCCCAGCATTTT.